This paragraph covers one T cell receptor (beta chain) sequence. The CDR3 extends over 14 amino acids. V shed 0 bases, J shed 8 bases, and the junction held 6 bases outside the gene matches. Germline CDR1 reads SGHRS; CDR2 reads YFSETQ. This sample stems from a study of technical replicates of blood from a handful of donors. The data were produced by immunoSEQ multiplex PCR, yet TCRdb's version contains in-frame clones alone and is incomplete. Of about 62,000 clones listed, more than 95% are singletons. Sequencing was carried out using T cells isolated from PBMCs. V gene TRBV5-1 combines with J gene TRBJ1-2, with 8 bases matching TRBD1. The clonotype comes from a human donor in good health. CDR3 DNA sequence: TGCGCCAGCAGCTTGGCTAGGACAGGGCTGGGCTACACCTTC. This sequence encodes CASSLARTGLGYTF. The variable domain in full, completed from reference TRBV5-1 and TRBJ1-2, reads KAGVTQTPRYLIKTRGQQVTLSCSPISGHRSVSWYQQTPGQGLQFLFEYFSETQRNKGNFPGRFSGRQFSNSRSEMNVSTLELGDSALYLCASSLARTGLGYTFGSGTRLTVV.